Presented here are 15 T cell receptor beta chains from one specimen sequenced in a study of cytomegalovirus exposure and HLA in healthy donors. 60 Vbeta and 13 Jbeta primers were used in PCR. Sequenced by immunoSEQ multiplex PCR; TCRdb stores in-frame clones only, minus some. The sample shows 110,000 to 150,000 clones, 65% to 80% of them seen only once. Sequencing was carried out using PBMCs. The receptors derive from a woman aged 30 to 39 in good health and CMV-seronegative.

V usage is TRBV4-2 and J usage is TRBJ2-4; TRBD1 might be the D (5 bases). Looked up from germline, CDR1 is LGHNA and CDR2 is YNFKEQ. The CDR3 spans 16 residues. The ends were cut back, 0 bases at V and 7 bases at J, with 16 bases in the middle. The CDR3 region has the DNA TGTGCCAGCAGCCAAGATCTGCAGGTCCCAGGGAACATTCAGTACTTC. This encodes CASSQDLQVPGNIQYF.

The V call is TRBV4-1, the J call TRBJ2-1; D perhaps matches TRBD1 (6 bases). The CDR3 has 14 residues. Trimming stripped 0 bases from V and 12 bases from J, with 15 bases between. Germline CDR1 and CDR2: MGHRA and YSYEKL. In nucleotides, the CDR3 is TGCGCCAGCAGCCAAGAGGGTCAGGACAGTGGGCAGTTCTTC. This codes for CASSQEGQDSGQFF.

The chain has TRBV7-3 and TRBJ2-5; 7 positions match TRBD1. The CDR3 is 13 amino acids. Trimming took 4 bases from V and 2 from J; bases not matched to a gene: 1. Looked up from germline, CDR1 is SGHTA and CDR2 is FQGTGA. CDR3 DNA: TGTGCCAGCAGCTCGGGACAGCAAGAGACCCAGTACTTC. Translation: CASSSGQQETQYF.

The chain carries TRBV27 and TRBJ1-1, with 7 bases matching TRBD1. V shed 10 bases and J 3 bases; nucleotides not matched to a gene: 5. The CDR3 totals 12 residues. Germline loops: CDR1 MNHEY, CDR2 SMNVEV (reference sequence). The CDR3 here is CATRQGHTEAFF. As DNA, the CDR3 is TGTGCCACCCGACAGGGCCACACTGAAGCTTTCTTT.

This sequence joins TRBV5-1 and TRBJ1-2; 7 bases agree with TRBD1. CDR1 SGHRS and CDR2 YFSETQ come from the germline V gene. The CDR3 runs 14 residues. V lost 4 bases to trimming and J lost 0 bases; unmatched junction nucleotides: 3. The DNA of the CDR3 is TGCGCCAGCAGCAGGGACAGAGCTAACTATGGCTACACCTTC. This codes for CASSRDRANYGYTF.

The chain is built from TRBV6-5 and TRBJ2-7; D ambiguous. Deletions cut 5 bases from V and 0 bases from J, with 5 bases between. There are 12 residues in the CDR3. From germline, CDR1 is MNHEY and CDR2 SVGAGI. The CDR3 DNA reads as TGTGCCAGCAGTATGAGCTCCTACGAGCAGTACTTC. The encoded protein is CASSMSSYEQYF.

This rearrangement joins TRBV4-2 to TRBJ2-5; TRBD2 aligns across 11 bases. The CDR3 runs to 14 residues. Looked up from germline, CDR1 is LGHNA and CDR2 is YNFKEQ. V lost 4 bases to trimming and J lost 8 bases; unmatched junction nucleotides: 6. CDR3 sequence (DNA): TGTGCCAGCAGCCCCGGACTAGCGGGTCGAACCCAGTACTTC. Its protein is CASSPGLAGRTQYF.

CDR3 amino acids: CASSIFSGGRETQYF. Written as DNA, the CDR3 is TGTGCCAGCAGTATTTTCTCGGGAGGGCGAGAGACCCAGTACTTC. This rearrangement joins TRBV6-5 to TRBJ2-5, with 8 bases aligning to TRBD2. CDR1 is MNHEY, CDR2 SVGAGI, per germline. The junction had 9 bases not matched to a gene; V was cut back by 5 bases and J by 4 bases. The length of the CDR3 is 15 residues.

As DNA, the CDR3 is TGCGCCAGCTGTAGCGGAGGAGGGGAGACCCAGTACTTC. Its protein is CASCSGGGETQYF. The J gene is TRBJ2-5, the V gene TRBV10-2; tentatively, D is TRBD2 (6 bases). The CDR3 is 13 residues long. V lost 8 bases, J lost 5 bases, and 15 bases lay in between. Germline loops: CDR1 WSHSY, CDR2 SAAADI.

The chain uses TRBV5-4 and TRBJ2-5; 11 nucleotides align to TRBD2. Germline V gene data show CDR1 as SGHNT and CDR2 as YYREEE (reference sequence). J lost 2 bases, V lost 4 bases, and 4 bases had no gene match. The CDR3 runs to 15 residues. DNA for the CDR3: TGTGCCAGCAGCCCAGGGACTAGCGGACAAGAGACCCAGTACTTC. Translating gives CASSPGTSGQETQYF.

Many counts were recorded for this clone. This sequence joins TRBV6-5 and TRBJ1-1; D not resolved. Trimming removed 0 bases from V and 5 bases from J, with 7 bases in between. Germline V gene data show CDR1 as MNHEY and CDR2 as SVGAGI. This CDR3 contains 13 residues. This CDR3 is CASSYSRWTEAFF. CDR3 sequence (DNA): TGTGCCAGCAGTTACTCGAGGTGGACTGAAGCTTTCTTT.

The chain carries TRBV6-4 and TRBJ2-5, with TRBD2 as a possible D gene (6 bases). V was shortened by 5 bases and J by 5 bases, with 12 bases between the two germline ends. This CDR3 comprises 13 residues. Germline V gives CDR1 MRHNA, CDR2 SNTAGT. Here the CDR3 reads CASSSGPGETQYF. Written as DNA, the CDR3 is TGTGCCAGCAGTAGCGGGCCTGGGGAGACCCAGTACTTC.

CDR3 bases: TGTGCCACCACGGGGAGCACAGATACGCAGTATTTT. Its translation is CATTGSTDTQYF. The chain employs TRBV6-5 and TRBJ2-3; the D gene is possibly TRBD2 (5 bases). Per the germline V gene, CDR1 is MNHEY and CDR2 is SVGAGI. The CDR3 contains 12 residues. The V end was cut by 10 bases, the J end by 0 bases, with 8 bases between.

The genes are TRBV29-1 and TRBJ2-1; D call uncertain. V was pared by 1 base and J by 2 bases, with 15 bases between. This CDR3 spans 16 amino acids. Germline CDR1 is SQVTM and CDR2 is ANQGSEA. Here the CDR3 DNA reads TGCAGCGTTGAAGCGGCAAGCGACTGGACCTACAATGAGCAGTTCTTC. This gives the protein CSVEAASDWTYNEQFF.

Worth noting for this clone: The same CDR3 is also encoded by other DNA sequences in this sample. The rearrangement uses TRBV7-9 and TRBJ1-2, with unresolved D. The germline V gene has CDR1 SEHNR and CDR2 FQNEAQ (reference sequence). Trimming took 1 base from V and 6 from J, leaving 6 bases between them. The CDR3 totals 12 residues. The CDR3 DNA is TGTGCCAGCAGCTTAGGCGGAGATGGCTACACCTTC. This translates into CASSLGGDGYTF.